In its sample, the clone carrying this TCR beta chain was seen many times. Its target is not known. This sample was taken from a study of T-cell memory formation after mild COVID-19. On the study more broadly: There were largely donor-specific TCR clusters.

Study findings and constraints: Pre-infection memory already had some responding clones, implying cross-reactive memory joined. Clones that contracted from day 15 to 85 were balanced CD4/CD8, while later expanders leaned CD4+. CD4+ contracting clones were found mainly in CM and EM, and CD8+ ones in EMRA.

From the 5' RACE reads, TCRdb called clonotypes with MiXCR, one entry per CDR3 protein. The profile shows some 97,000 distinct CDR3 sequences, roughly 11% of them singletons. The sequenced sample consisted of PBMCs or a T cell subset sorted from them (not recorded which). The source of this sequence is a man aged 18 to 29 who had mild COVID-19 (a few samples of this study predate the infection). Cell type and time point are not known.

The DNA of the CDR3 is TGTGCCAGCAGTGAATATGAGGGTGAAGCTTTCTTT. Translation: CASSEYEGEAFF. J is TRBJ1-1 and V is TRBV25-1; unclear D gene. Looked up from germline, CDR1 is MGHDK and CDR2 is SYGVNS. V lost 0 bases, J lost 7 bases, and 6 bases lay in between. The CDR3 runs to 12 residues. Full variable domain (remainder filled in from reference TRBV25-1 and TRBJ1-1): EADIYQTPRYLVIGTGKKITLECSQTMGHDKMYWYQQDPGMELHLIHYSYGVNSTEKGDLSSESTVSRIRTEHFPLTLESARPSHTSQYLCASSEYEGEAFFGQGTRLTVV.